A single sample is the source of the 29 T cell receptor beta chains below, sequenced in a study of CD8 T cell repertoires and HIV-1 epitope variants. Here immunoSEQ multiplex PCR was the method, and the copy in TCRdb shows in-frame clones only, minus some. In the table there are about 5,200 clones, 65% of which are singletons. These TCRs' antigens remain unknown. Sequencing input: cultured CD8+ T cells derived from PBMCs. These TCRs come from a male donor with HIV.

CDR3 amino acids: CASSKGGPGVNNEQFF. CDR3 bases: TGTGCCAGCAGCAAAGGAGGACCCGGCGTAAACAATGAGCAGTTCTTC. V gene TRBV21-1 combines with J gene TRBJ2-1. TRBV21-1 is an annotated pseudogene. The CDR3 consists of 16 residues.

This clone was counted only a few times. The chain combines TRBV10-2 with TRBJ1-4, with unresolved D. V gave up 8 bases and J gave up 6 bases, with 10 bases separating them. The CDR3 loop spans 12 amino acids. Germline V gene data show CDR1 as WSHSY and CDR2 as SAAADI. The CDR3 DNA follows: TGCGCCAGCGCCCGCTCGGATGAAAAACTGTTTTTT. Amino acids: CASARSDEKLFF.

The chain couples TRBV5-6 to TRBJ2-5, with 10 bases fitting TRBD2. The CDR3 is 14 amino acids. The germline gives CDR1 SGHDT, CDR2 YYEEEE. V shed 4 bases and J 4 bases; nucleotides not matched to a gene: 4. In DNA, the CDR3 is TGTGCCAGCAGCGAGAGCGGGGGGGCAGAGACCCAGTACTTC. It translates to CASSESGGAETQYF.

Judged by abundance, this clone is hyperexpanded. The gene calls are TRBV28 and TRBJ1-1; 10 bases are shared with TRBD1. The CDR3 consists of 17 residues. Germline CDR1 MDHEN, CDR2 SYDVKM. After removal of 4 bases from V and 4 bases from J, the junction contained 12 bases not matched to a gene. The CDR3 nucleotides read TGTGCCAGCAGTTCCCCCGGGACAGGGGTGATTTCCACTGAAGCTTTCTTT. Encoded protein: CASSSPGTGVISTEAFF.

The chain joins TRBV28 to TRBJ1-5, with D maybe TRBD1 (5 bases). The CDR3 spans 15 residues. Germline CDR1 and CDR2: MDHEN and SYDVKM. V lost 1 base and J 1 base, leaving 8 bases between the germline ends. In DNA, the CDR3 is TGTGCCAGCAGTTTATTAGGGGACAGCAATCAGCCCCAGCATTTT. This gives the protein CASSLLGDSNQPQHF.

V gene TRBV2 combines with J gene TRBJ1-2; no clear D gene. This CDR3 has 13 residues. Trimming cost V 2 bases and J 4 bases, with 8 bases left between them. Germline CDR1 SNHLY, CDR2 FYNNEI. CDR3 DNA: TGTGCCAGCAGTGAACGCCGAATCTATGGCTACACCTTC. This sequence encodes CASSERRIYGYTF. The whole variable domain, filled in from reference TRBV2 and TRBJ1-2, reads EPEVTQTPSHQVTQMGQEVILRCVPISNHLYFYWYRQILGQKVEFLVSFYNNEISEKSEIFDDQFSVERPDGSNFTLKIRSTKLEDSAMYFCASSERRIYGYTFGSGTRLTVV.

In its sample, this clone was seen a few times. The chain combines TRBV19 with TRBJ2-1, with 10 bases that match TRBD2. CDR3 length: 15 residues. With 7 bases clipped from V and 7 bases from J, the junction kept 10 bases outside the gene matches. Germline V gene data show CDR1 as LNHDA and CDR2 as SQIVND (reference sequence). In DNA form, the CDR3 reads TGTGCCAGTACAATGGGAGCGGGAGGGCGGAATGAGCAGTTCTTC. The encoded protein is CASTMGAGGRNEQFF.

This sequence joins TRBV7-3 and TRBJ1-1; 9 nucleotides line up with TRBD1. The trim removed 6 bases at V and 10 bases at J, leaving 9 bases unmatched. The CDR3 is made up of 13 amino acids. Germline-derived CDR1 and CDR2 are SGHTA and FQGTGA. CDR3 sequence (DNA): TGTGCCAGCAGTACCGGGACAGGGACCGGAGCTTTCTTT. It codes for CASSTGTGTGAFF.

This clone has a handful of counts. At one end, the junction sequence differs from germline, possibly due to a read error. CDR3 nucleotide sequence: TGCGCCAGCAGCGAAGAATGGGGATTAAATCAGCCCCAGCATTTT. Its protein is CASSEEWGLNQPQHF. J is TRBJ1-5 and V is TRBV4-1; D remains unclear. CDR3 size: 15 residues. Germline loops: CDR1 MGHRA, CDR2 YSYEKL.

The chain links TRBV4-3 to TRBJ2-1, with 8 bases identical to TRBD2. CDR3 length: 18 amino acids. CDR1 is LGHNA, CDR2 YSLEER, per germline. The trim removed 1 base at V and 2 bases at J, leaving 10 bases unmatched. This CDR3 reads CASSQAQPGGATYNEQFF. The CDR3 region has the DNA TGCGCCAGCAGCCAAGCCCAGCCCGGGGGGGCTACCTACAATGAGCAGTTCTTC.

V usage is TRBV29-1 and J usage is TRBJ2-2; TRBD1 matches 8 bases. The CDR3 sequence is 12 residues long. The germline V gene encodes CDR1 SQVTM and CDR2 ANQGSEA. The CDR3, as DNA: TGCAGTTGGACAGGGATGGAAGGGGAGCTGTTTTTT. Amino acids: CSWTGMEGELFF.

CDR3 loop: CASSLNVGQQANYGYTF. CDR3 in DNA: TGTGCCAGCAGCTTAAATGTGGGACAGCAAGCTAACTATGGCTACACCTTC. The chain is built from TRBV13 and TRBJ1-2; TRBD1 aligns across 7 bases. The V gene's germline CDR1 is PRHDT and CDR2 FYEKMQ (reference sequence). V lost 2 bases, J lost 0 bases, and 9 bases stayed unmatched. This CDR3 has 17 residues.

This clone came up a few times. This chain links TRBV4-1 with TRBJ1-5; D gene unclear. The CDR3 extends over 13 amino acids. Germline CDR1 and CDR2: MGHRA and YSYEKL. V lost 4 bases and J 4 bases, leaving 8 bases between the germline ends. The DNA of the CDR3 is TGCGCCAGCAGCCTCCATCTAAATCAGCCCCAGCATTTT. Translating gives CASSLHLNQPQHF.

This clone was counted a few times. The rearrangement joins TRBV7-2 to TRBJ1-5; D call uncertain. With 2 bases removed from V and 4 bases from J, the gap between germline ends came to 6 bases. CDR3 size: 13 residues. The germline gives CDR1 SGHTA, CDR2 FQGNSA. The CDR3 DNA reads as TGTGCCAGCAGCTTACGGCCTAATCAGCCCCAGCATTTT. It specifies CASSLRPNQPQHF.

This sequence joins TRBV7-9 and TRBJ2-7; 8 bases agree with TRBD1. CDR1 is SEHNR, CDR2 FQNEAQ, per germline (reference sequence). V dropped 4 bases and J dropped 2; count of bases not matched to a gene: 7. This CDR3 is built from 15 residues. CDR3 DNA: TGTGCCAGCAGCTCCCGAGGACAGGGCCCCTACGAGCAGTACTTC. Amino acid sequence: CASSSRGQGPYEQYF.

This chain joins TRBV7-8 and TRBJ2-1; no firm D call. Trimming cost V 1 base and J 0 bases, with 13 bases left between them. This CDR3 is 17 amino acids long. CDR1 is SGHVS and CDR2 is FQNEAQ in the germline V gene. The DNA of the CDR3 is TGTGCCAGCAGCTTAGTAATCGGCAGGTCCTCCTACAATGAGCAGTTCTTC. This encodes CASSLVIGRSSYNEQFF.

The rearrangement uses TRBV19 and TRBJ1-2; a possible D gene is TRBD1 (6 bases). CDR1 is LNHDA and CDR2 is SQIVND in the germline V gene (reference sequence). The CDR3 contains 14 residues. The germline V and J ends were trimmed by 3 bases and 7 bases, with 15 bases remaining between them. This CDR3 reads CASSIGGAPSGYTF. For the CDR3, the DNA is TGTGCCAGTAGTATTGGGGGCGCGCCCTCTGGCTACACCTTC.

The V and J genes are TRBV28 and TRBJ2-7; tentatively, D is TRBD1 (6 bases). Looked up from germline, CDR1 is MDHEN and CDR2 is SYDVKM. The CDR3 runs 12 residues. Trimming took off 5 bases at V and 4 bases at J, with 9 bases between the two ends. The CDR3 here is CASSRTVYEQYF. The CDR3 nucleotides read TGTGCCAGCAGTCGGACAGTATACGAGCAGTACTTC. The whole variable domain, filled in from reference TRBV28 and TRBJ2-7, reads DVKVTQSSRYLVKRTGEKVFLECVQDMDHENMFWYRQDPGLGLRLIYFSYDVKMKEKGDIPEGYSVSREKKERFSLILESASTNQTSMYLCASSRTVYEQYFGPGTRLTVT.

The chain recombines TRBV28 with TRBJ1-3; 8 bases match TRBD1. The junction had 20 bases not matched to a gene; V was cut back by 5 bases and J by 2 bases. CDR3 size: 20 residues. Germline CDR1 is MDHEN and CDR2 is SYDVKM. DNA of the CDR3: TGTGCCAGCAGTGGTTTGCTCGGGACAGGATATTCCGCTGCTGGAAACACCATATATTTT. Translating gives CASSGLLGTGYSAAGNTIYF.

J is TRBJ2-7 and V is TRBV27; TRBD2 is a possible D gene (7 bases). In germline, CDR1 is MNHEY, CDR2 SMNVEV (reference sequence). V was cut by 6 bases and J by 2 bases, with 17 bases left in between. This CDR3 contains 15 residues. CDR3 in DNA: TGTGCCAGCAGGGGGTACGGGGGGCCCGCCTACGAGCAGTACTTC. Protein: CASRGYGGPAYEQYF.

The rearrangement joins TRBV4-3 to TRBJ2-5, with TRBD2 identical over 7 bases. After removal of 0 bases from V and 5 bases from J, the junction contained 15 bases not matched to a gene. Germline CDR1 LGHNA, CDR2 YSLEER. This CDR3 is 18 amino acids long. The CDR3 reads CASSQDSSGATSRETQYF. In nucleotides, the CDR3 is TGCGCCAGCAGCCAAGATAGCAGCGGGGCCACGAGTAGGGAGACCCAGTACTTC.

The V and J genes are TRBV7-3 and TRBJ2-1; no firm D call. Trimming stripped 3 bases from V and 1 base from J, with 7 bases between. Germline values: CDR1 SGHTA, CDR2 FQGTGA. This CDR3 is built from 14 residues. The CDR3 DNA is TGTGCCAGCAGCTTCGGGCCGTCCTACAATGAGCAGTTCTTC. Protein sequence: CASSFGPSYNEQFF.

The chain uses TRBV6-1 and TRBJ1-5; D is perhaps TRBD1 (5 bases). CDR1 and CDR2 (germline): MNHNS, SASEGT. Between the trimmed V and J ends, which lost 6 bases and 0 bases, there was a span of 12 bases. There are 15 residues in the CDR3. Here the CDR3 reads CASRQDLYSNQPQHF. CDR3 nucleotide sequence: TGTGCCAGCAGACAGGACTTATATAGCAATCAGCCCCAGCATTTT.

The chain combines TRBV28 with TRBJ2-2; no clear D gene. The CDR3 has 12 residues. Between the trimmed V and J ends, which lost 6 bases and 2 bases, there was a span of 4 bases. In germline, CDR1 is MDHEN, CDR2 SYDVKM. This CDR3 is CASSGNTGELFF. CDR3 nucleotide sequence: TGTGCCAGCAGCGGTAACACCGGGGAGCTGTTTTTT.

J is TRBJ2-2 and V is TRBV6-5, with a possible D match to TRBD2 (6 bases). The CDR3 loop spans 15 amino acids. Trimming took off 5 bases at V and 6 bases at J, with 16 bases between the two ends. The germline CDR1 and CDR2 sequences are MNHEY and SVGAGI. CDR3 nucleotides: TGTGCCAGCAGTCCCCCGACTAGTGGGGCCGGGGAGCTGTTTTTT. Translated: CASSPPTSGAGELFF.

This clone was recorded only once. J is TRBJ1-2 and V is TRBV5-4, with TRBD1 identical over 7 bases. The length of the CDR3 is 15 residues. J lost 7 bases, V lost 4 bases, and 13 bases had no gene match. Germline V gives CDR1 SGHNT, CDR2 YYREEE (reference sequence). The CDR3 DNA reads as TGTGCCAGCAGCCTAGGGGACAGCGGGAGGGGTGGCTACACCTTC. Amino acid sequence: CASSLGDSGRGGYTF.

The chain carries TRBV6-1 and TRBJ2-5; a weak D match, TRBD2 (6 bases). Germline values: CDR1 MNHNS, CDR2 SASEGT. V was pared by 6 bases and J by 5 bases, with 13 bases between. The CDR3 totals 13 residues. The CDR3 spells CASSRLEVETQYF. The CDR3 nucleotides read TGTGCCAGCAGCCGACTAGAGGTGGAGACCCAGTACTTC.

The rearrangement joins TRBV6-5 to TRBJ2-7; weak D call: TRBD1 (5 bases). Per germline, CDR1 MNHEY and CDR2 SVGAGI. The length of the CDR3 is 14 residues. Between the trimmed V and J ends, which lost 5 bases and 2 bases, there was a span of 13 bases. CDR3 protein: CASSPSWGTYEQYF. CDR3 bases: TGTGCCAGCAGTCCCTCCTGGGGCACCTACGAGCAGTACTTC.

V usage is TRBV27 and J usage is TRBJ2-7; no reliable D call. The V end was cut by 6 bases, the J end by 4 bases, with 10 bases between. Germline lookup yields CDR1 MNHEY and CDR2 SMNVEV (reference sequence). This CDR3 is built from 12 residues. The CDR3 bases are TGTGCCAGCAGCCCGGCAACATACGAGCAGTACTTC. Its translation is CASSPATYEQYF.